This T cell receptor beta chain emerged from a study of blood T cell repertoires in COVID-19. The CDR3 is made up of 19 amino acids. Trimming took 8 bases from V and 5 from J, leaving 31 bases between them. Per the germline V gene, CDR1 is LNHDA and CDR2 is SQIVND (reference sequence). Data came from immunoSEQ multiplex PCR; TCRdb stores just in-frame clones and leaves some out. The sample shows a few hundred thousand clones, about nine tenths of them seen only once. The sequence was collected from a young man with acute COVID-19. The sequenced sample consisted of PBMCs or T cells enriched from blood (not recorded which). V and J are TRBV19 and TRBJ1-5; D is uncertain. The DNA of the CDR3 is TGTGCCAGTGGCACCCGGCGAAGAGGAGCTCTCTTATACCATCAGCCCCAGCATTTT. This codes for CASGTRRRGALLYHQPQHF.